The entry below gives a single T cell receptor (beta chain) sequence along with its context. The germline CDR1 and CDR2 sequences are SGHAT and FQNNGV. V lost 0 bases and J lost 5, with 13 bases in between. The CDR3 covers 15 residues. Sequenced by immunoSEQ multiplex PCR; TCRdb stores in-frame clones only, minus some. The sample shows 25,000 to 40,000 clones, 88% of them seen only once. The data are from a study of PD-1 and CTLA-4 blockade in melanoma. The sequencing used CD8+ T cells from peripheral blood, collected from a patient given anti-PD-1 treatment. The chain joins TRBV11-2 to TRBJ1-2, with TRBD1 as a possible D gene (6 bases). The source is a human donor with melanoma. The DNA of the CDR3 is TGTGCCAGCAGCTTAGATCTCAGGACAGTGTATGGCTACACCTTC. Amino acids: CASSLDLRTVYGYTF.